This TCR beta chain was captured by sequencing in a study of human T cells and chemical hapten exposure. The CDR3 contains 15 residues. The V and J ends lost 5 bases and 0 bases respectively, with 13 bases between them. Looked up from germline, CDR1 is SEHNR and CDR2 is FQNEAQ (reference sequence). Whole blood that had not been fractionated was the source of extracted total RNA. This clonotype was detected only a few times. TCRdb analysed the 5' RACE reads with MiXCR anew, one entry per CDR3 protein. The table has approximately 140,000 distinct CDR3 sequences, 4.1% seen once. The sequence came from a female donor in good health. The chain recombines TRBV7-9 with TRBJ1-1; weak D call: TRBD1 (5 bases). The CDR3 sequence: CASSQWAGLNTEAFF. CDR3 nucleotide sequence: TGTGCCAGCAGCCAGTGGGCAGGGTTGAACACTGAAGCTTTCTTT.